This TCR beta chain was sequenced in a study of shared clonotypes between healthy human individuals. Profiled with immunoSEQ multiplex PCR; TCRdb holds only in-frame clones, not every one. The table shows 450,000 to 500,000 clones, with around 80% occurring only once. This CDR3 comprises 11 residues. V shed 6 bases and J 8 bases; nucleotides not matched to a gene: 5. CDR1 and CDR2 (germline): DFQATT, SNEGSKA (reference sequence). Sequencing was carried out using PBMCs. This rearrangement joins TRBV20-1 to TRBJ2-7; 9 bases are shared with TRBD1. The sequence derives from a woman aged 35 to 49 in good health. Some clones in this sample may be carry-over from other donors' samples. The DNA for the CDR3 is TGCAGTGCCAGGGACAGGGATAAGCAGTACTTC. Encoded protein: CSARDRDKQYF.